This T cell receptor beta chain is from a study of cytomegalovirus exposure and HLA in healthy donors. Study information: Of some 360 genotyped donors, around 76% clustered with self-reported Caucasian donors.

The study ran its PCR with 60 Vbeta and 13 Jbeta primers. Sequencing was performed with immunoSEQ multiplex PCR; in TCRdb, only in-frame clones are kept and a portion is missing. Of approximately 110,000 clones listed, around 77% are singletons. The CDR3 has 16 residues. Germline V lookup: CDR1 ENHRY, CDR2 SYGVKD. J gave up 2 bases and V 2 bases, and 6 bases lay outside the gene matches. This clone was recorded a few times. What was sequenced was PBMCs. V usage is TRBV10-3 and J usage is TRBJ1-5; 7 nucleotides match TRBD1. The origin of this receptor is a human donor in good health. The CDR3 DNA sequence: TGTGCCATCAGTGAGGGCAGGGGGGATGGCAATCAGCCCCAGCATTTT. Its protein product is CAISEGRGDGNQPQHF.